The present T cell receptor (beta chain) was sequenced within a study of regulatory T cells in long-lasting Graves disease. The length of the CDR3 is 14 residues. V gave up 0 bases and J gave up 4 bases, with 9 bases separating them. The germline V gene has CDR1 PRHDT and CDR2 FYEKMQ (reference sequence). Described time point: persistent/refractory GD, antithyroid drugs over 5 years with positive TRAb. With RNA extracted from PBMCs as input, the TCR library was made. In building TCR beta libraries, iRepertoire HTBI primers were used together with Arm-PCR of CDR3 regions. A single record per CDR3 protein comes from TCRdb applying MiXCR to the multiplex PCR reads. The data contain more than 650,000 distinct CDR3 sequences, 25% to 35% of them singletons. This clonotype appeared a few times. No antigen is known for it. Overall study findings and caveats: Among the persistent patients, some 2,900 public clonotypes were shared, more than the roughly 970 shared among new patients. Examination was confined to peripheral blood, excluding thyroid tissue. Graves' patients with persistent disease showed TCR diversity lower than patients newly diagnosed.

The chain has TRBV13 and TRBJ1-1; D is unresolved. The TCR was taken from a female donor with Graves disease. The sample consisted of peripheral blood mononuclear cells (PBMCs), taken when the disease was refractory, from a patient treated with antithyroid drugs. The CDR3 loop is CASSLGLVGTEAFF. CDR3 bases: TGTGCCAGCAGCTTAGGCCTGGTTGGCACTGAAGCTTTCTTT.